This TCR beta chain was retrieved from a study of regulatory T cells in long-lasting Graves disease (dated by TCRdb to the early 2020s). For the wider study: Persistent Graves' disease meant more than 5 years of antithyroid drug treatment with TSH receptor autoantibodies that stayed positive. Persistent Graves' disease patients were compared with newly diagnosed Graves' disease patients by peripheral blood TCR sequencing and RNA sequencing. The study was registered as a clinical trial and conducted in China. A total of about 33 samples were covered by TCR sequencing, comprising roughly 13 persistent and 20 or so newly diagnosed Graves' disease patients. On average, persistent Graves' disease patients in the clinical cohort had been on antithyroid drugs for around ten years.

Turning to this clonotype: Its recognized antigen is unknown. Per-base qualities were not stored, and no clone one base away is much larger.

General findings and caveats noted by the study authors: Sequencing and analysis were limited to the TCR beta chain. The study examined only peripheral blood because the primary lesion, thyroid tissue, could not be accessed. More public clonotypes were shared among persistent patients (roughly 3,000) than among newly diagnosed patients (roughly 1,000). Persistent disease showed preferential use of TRBV28, TRBJ1-2 and TRBJ2-5, whereas newly diagnosed disease favored TRBV20-1 and TRBJ2-1. As a limitation, the authors acknowledged that the small sample size may reduce accuracy. Compared with newly diagnosed patients, patients with persistent Graves' disease had lower TCR Shannon entropy and fewer highly expanded clones, which suggests clonal expansion.

Based on the germline V gene (reference sequence), the CDR1 and CDR2 sequences are SGHNT and YYREEE. Counted from cysteine to phenylalanine, this CDR3 has 16 amino acids. The kept DNA is CDR3 alone, 48 bases in frame from the first base. Cut back by 4 bases and 2 bases, the V and J ends lie 17 bases apart. Receptor libraries were prepared by multiplex PCR. The instrument given in TCRdb is Illumina HiSeq 4000. CDR3 regions were amplified by Arm-PCR with iRepertoire HTBI primers to construct TCR beta libraries. Before sequencing, the PCR products underwent gel purification. The study's processing was this. A total of 60 to 80 TRBV and some 15 TRBJ segments were identified across samples and were used for gene usage analysis of CDR3 amino acid clonotypes. COPE and FqMerger were used to merge filtered high-quality paired reads into contigs. Contigs were aligned with BLAST to IMGT TRBV, TRBD and TRBJ reference genes, and CDR3 was defined per IMGT. Any clonotype with a frequency above 0.1% was classified as a highly expanded clone. Repertoire diversity was measured by Shannon entropy, and V-J evenness by the Gini coefficient. A clonotype found in more than one individual was treated as public. TCRdb cleaned the public reads at Q25 with fastp, built clones with MiXCR and kept in-frame beta chains. All rows with the same CDR3 protein become a single entry with the most common DNA and genes. The V and J calls and clone size come from TCRdb's table, not from the authors' own analysis. This sample has around 450,000 distinct CDR3 sequences in its table, and 20% to 25% of those were observed once. The top ten clonotypes cover around 7% of the sample.

The label giving this sample's time point can be read as: persistent/refractory GD, antithyroid drugs over 5 years with positive TRAb. RNA was extracted from PBMCs in TRIzol for both TCR sequencing and RNA sequencing. The diagnosis of Graves' disease was made according to American Thyroid Association guidelines. Patients for the study were recruited at an endocrinology department in Xi'an, China. From each patient, about 9.7 milliliters of peripheral blood was collected into an EDTA anticoagulant tube. Ficoll Paque Plus density gradient separation was used to isolate PBMCs, and no further T cell sorting was performed. An Agilent 2100 Bioanalyzer and agarose gel were used to check RNA quality, while a NanoDrop 2000 measured RNA concentration.

The sample consisted of peripheral blood mononuclear cells (PBMCs), taken when the disease was refractory, from a patient treated with antithyroid drugs. The TCR originated in a female donor with Graves disease. The V and J segments used are TRBV5-4 and TRBJ2-3; matching of 6 bases hints at TRBD1 as the D gene. The sequenced DNA is TGTGCCAGCAGCCTGCCCCCGGGACACAACACAGATACGCAGTATTTT. Translated, it reads CASSLPPGHNTDTQYF.